The 5 T cell receptor beta chains below were found in one sample sequenced in a study of blood T cell repertoires in COVID-19. Repertoires were generated with immunoSEQ multiplex PCR, while TCRdb's copy carries only in-frame clones and drops some. This table holds about 190,000 clones, 80% to 85% found once. The sequencing sample was made of peripheral blood. All receptors derive from a middle-aged woman with acute or convalescent COVID-19.

This clone was seen a few times. CDR3 in DNA: TGTGCCACCAGCAGAGAGGCGGGACACTATGGCTACACCTTC. Amino acid sequence: CATSREAGHYGYTF. The V gene is TRBV15, the J gene TRBJ1-2, with D possibly TRBD1 on 5 matching bases. Between the trimmed V and J ends, which lost 0 bases and 3 bases, there was a span of 8 bases. CDR1 and CDR2 from the germline V gene are LNHNV and YYDKDF (reference sequence). CDR3 length equals 14 residues. Full variable domain (rest looked up from reference TRBV15 and TRBJ1-2): DAMVIQNPRYQVTQFGKPVTLSCSQTLNHNVMYWYQQKSSQAPKLLFHYYDKDFNNEADTPDNFQSRRPNTSFCFLDIRSPGLGDTAMYLCATSREAGHYGYTFGSGTRLTVV.

V is TRBV5-1 and J is TRBJ1-2; unclear D gene. V was cut by 0 bases and J by 1 base, with 16 bases left in between. The germline V gene has CDR1 SGHRS and CDR2 YFSETQ. The CDR3 is 17 residues long. CDR3 sequence: CASSLVVMSGINYGYTF. The DNA for the CDR3 is TGCGCCAGCAGCTTGGTAGTGATGTCGGGGATTAACTATGGCTACACCTTC.

Only a few counts were recorded for this clone. The V gene is TRBV4-1, the J gene TRBJ2-1, with D uncertain. Trimming shortened V by 2 bases and J by 5 bases, and 7 bases separated the two germline ends. CDR1 is MGHRA and CDR2 is YSYEKL in the germline V gene. There are 13 residues in the CDR3. The CDR3 here is CASSQPQDNEQFF. Here the CDR3 DNA reads TGCGCCAGCAGCCAACCTCAGGACAATGAGCAGTTCTTC.

The chain carries TRBV7-9 and TRBJ2-7; TRBD1 agrees at 8 bases. This CDR3 contains 14 residues. Germline CDR1 reads SEHNR; CDR2 reads FQNEAQ (reference sequence). J was trimmed by 2 bases and V by 5 bases; bases with no gene match: 5. The DNA of the CDR3 is TGTGCCAGCAGCGTACAGGGGGAAGCCTACGAGCAGTACTTC. It translates to CASSVQGEAYEQYF. The full variable domain, completed using reference TRBV7-9 and TRBJ2-7, is DTGVSQNPRHKITKRGQNVTFRCDPISEHNRLYWYRQTLGQGPEFLTYFQNEAQLEKSRLLSDRFSAERPKGSFSTLEIQRTEQGDSAMYLCASSVQGEAYEQYFGPGTRLTVT.

This clone was observed a handful of times. This chain joins TRBV7-2 and TRBJ2-2; D is unresolved. With 5 bases removed from V and 6 bases from J, the gap between germline ends came to 10 bases. CDR1 is SGHTA, CDR2 FQGNSA, per germline. The CDR3 covers 13 residues. The CDR3 region has the DNA TGTGCCAGCAGCGTGAAAGAGGCCGGGGAGCTGTTTTTT. Its protein product is CASSVKEAGELFF. Using reference TRBV7-2 and TRBJ2-2 for the parts outside the CDR3, the full variable domain is GAGVSQSPSNKVTEKGKDVELRCDPISGHTALYWYRQSLGQGLEFLIYFQGNSAPDKSGLPSDRFSAERTGGSVSTLTIQRTQQEDSAVYLCASSVKEAGELFFGEGSRLTVL.